These 2 T cell receptor beta chains were all obtained from the same sample, sequenced in a study of blood T cell repertoires in COVID-19. Some clones are missing from TCRdb's copy, which holds only in-frame ones; the method was immunoSEQ multiplex PCR. The data show 150,000 to 200,000 clones, 70% to 90% seen once. The sample comprised peripheral blood. Every receptor here comes from a man between 70 and 80 years old with active or convalescent COVID-19.

The rearrangement links TRBV19 to TRBJ1-3, with D unresolved. The CDR3 consists of 14 residues. V was cut by 6 bases and J by 2 bases, with 11 bases left in between. Germline V gives CDR1 LNHDA, CDR2 SQIVND (reference sequence). The CDR3: CASSLPGAGNTIYF. DNA of the CDR3: TGTGCCAGTAGCCTACCGGGAGCTGGAAACACCATATATTTT.

This clone was observed once. This chain joins TRBV20-1 and TRBJ2-5, with 7 bases matching TRBD2. CDR1 and CDR2 (germline): DFQATT, SNEGSKA (reference sequence). The CDR3 runs 10 residues. This CDR3 reads CTPGGETQYF. The DNA of the CDR3 is TGCACACCGGGGGGAGAGACCCAGTACTTC.